This T cell receptor beta chain was retrieved from a study of T-cell memory formation after mild COVID-19. Looking at the study overall: Most TCR clusters belonged to a single donor.

Amplification by 5'RACE using constant-segment primers produced TCR alpha and TCR beta cDNA libraries that carried sample barcodes and UMIs. TCRdb passed the 5' RACE reads through MiXCR, listing each CDR3 protein once. The table has 150,000 to 200,000 distinct CDR3 sequences, 10% to 15% seen once. With respect to this clonotype: Its antigen remains unidentified.

Study-wide findings and caveats: Contracting clones from day 15 to 85 had balanced CD4/CD8; later expanders favoured CD4+. The main location of contracting CD4+ clones was CM and EM, and that of contracting CD8+ clones was EMRA.

Sequencing used PBMCs or a T cell subset sorted from them (not recorded which). This receptor was taken from a man aged 18 to 35 who had mild COVID-19 (a few samples of this study predate the infection). Cell type and time point are not known.

The CDR3 is CASSLASLGFPRGAFF. Here the CDR3 DNA reads TGTGCCAGCAGCTTAGCGAGTTTAGGGTTTCCGAGGGGAGCTTTCTTT. The J gene is TRBJ1-1, the V gene TRBV7-8, with D tentatively TRBD1 (5 bases). V lost 0 bases to trimming and J lost 10 bases, with 21 bases between them. CDR1 and CDR2 (germline): SGHVS, FQNEAQ. The CDR3 runs 16 residues.